This T cell receptor beta chain was documented in a study of blood T cell repertoires in COVID-19. The CDR3 sequence is 13 residues long. Germline CDR1 SGHTA, CDR2 FQGTGA. V dropped 4 bases and J dropped 12 bases, with 16 bases sitting between them. Assay: immunoSEQ multiplex PCR; the TCRdb copy retains only in-frame clones and omits some. The sample shows 100,000 to 150,000 clones, about 88% of them seen only once. Each recovered donor of Cohort 3 presented with two negative PCRs, clearance, or symptom resolution. The chain employs TRBV7-3 and TRBJ2-1, with D tentatively TRBD2 (5 bases). The TCR originated in a woman aged 50 to 65 who had recovered from COVID-19. The sequenced sample was PBMCs or T cells enriched from blood (not recorded which). CDR3: CASSSTPSIGQFF. CDR3 in DNA: TGTGCCAGCAGCTCTACCCCTAGCATAGGGCAGTTCTTC.